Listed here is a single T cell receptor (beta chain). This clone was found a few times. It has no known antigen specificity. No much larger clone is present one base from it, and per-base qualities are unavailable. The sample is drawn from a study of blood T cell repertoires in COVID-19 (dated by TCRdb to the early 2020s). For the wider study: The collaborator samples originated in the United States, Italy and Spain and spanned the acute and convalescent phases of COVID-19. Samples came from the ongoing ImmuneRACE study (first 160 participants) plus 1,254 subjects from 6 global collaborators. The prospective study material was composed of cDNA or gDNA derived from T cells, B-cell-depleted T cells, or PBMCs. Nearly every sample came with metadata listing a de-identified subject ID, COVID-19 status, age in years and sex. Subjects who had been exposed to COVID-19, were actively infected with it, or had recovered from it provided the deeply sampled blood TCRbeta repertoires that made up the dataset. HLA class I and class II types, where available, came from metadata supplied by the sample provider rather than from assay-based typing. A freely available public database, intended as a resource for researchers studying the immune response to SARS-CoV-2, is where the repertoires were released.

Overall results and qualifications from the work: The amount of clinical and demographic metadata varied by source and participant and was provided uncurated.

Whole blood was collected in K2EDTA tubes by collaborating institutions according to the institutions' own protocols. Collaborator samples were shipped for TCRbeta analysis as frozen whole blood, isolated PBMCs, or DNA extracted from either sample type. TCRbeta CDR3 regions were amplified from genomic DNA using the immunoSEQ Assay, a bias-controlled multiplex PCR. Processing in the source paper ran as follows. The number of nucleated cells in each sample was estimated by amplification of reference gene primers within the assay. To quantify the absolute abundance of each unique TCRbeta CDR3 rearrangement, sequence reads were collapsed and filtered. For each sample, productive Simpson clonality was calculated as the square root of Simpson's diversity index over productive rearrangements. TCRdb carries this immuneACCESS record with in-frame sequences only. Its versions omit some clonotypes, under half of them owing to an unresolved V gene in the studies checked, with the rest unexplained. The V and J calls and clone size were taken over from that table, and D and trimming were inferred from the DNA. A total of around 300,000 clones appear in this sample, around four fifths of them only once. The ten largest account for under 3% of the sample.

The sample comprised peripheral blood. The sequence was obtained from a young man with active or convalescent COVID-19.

The CDR3 reads as follows: CASSLGSIGQETQYF. The DNA sequence is given as TGTGCCAGCAGCTTAGGGTCTATCGGTCAAGAGACCCAGTACTTC. Rearrangement joined TRBV7-6 to TRBJ2-5; the D gene assignment is ambiguous. According to the germline V gene, CDR1 reads SGHVS and CDR2 reads FNYEAQ. V and J are truncated by 1 base and 2 bases respectively, leaving an intervening sequence of 11 bases. The CDR3 numbers 15 residues from cysteine through phenylalanine. CDR3 DNA only is kept here, 45 bases in frame from base 1.